The 15 T cell receptor beta chains below come from one sample, sequenced in a study of T cells in Graves' hyperthyroidism and ophthalmopathy. RNA transcripts provided the source from which TCR beta CDR3 regions were amplified. The study used the HTBI primer set for a first-round RT-PCR of the TCR CDR3. MiXCR was run by TCRdb on the multiplex PCR reads, yielding one entry per CDR3 protein. The table lists roughly 600,000 distinct CDR3 sequences, about 14% of them singletons. Sequenced sample: blood. Receptor source: a woman in her 50s with Graves' ophthalmopathy.

This clonotype was detected many times. The rearrangement links TRBV11-2 to TRBJ1-2; 9 bases line up with TRBD1. Trimming took 1 base from V and 8 from J; bases not matched to a gene: 5. The V gene's germline CDR1 is SGHAT and CDR2 FQNNGV. This CDR3 has 14 amino acids. DNA for the CDR3: TGTGCCAGCAGCTTAGTACAGGGGGCTGGGGGCTACACCTTC. This gives the protein CASSLVQGAGGYTF.

Ten or more counts support this clonotype. The V call is TRBV27, the J call TRBJ1-1; TRBD1 might be the D (5 bases). CDR1 is MNHEY, CDR2 SMNVEV, per germline (reference sequence). Trimming took 1 base from V and 2 from J, leaving 14 bases between them. The CDR3 has 16 amino acids. The CDR3 protein is CASSLLGAADNTEAFF. CDR3 DNA: TGTGCCAGCAGTTTATTAGGGGCCGCAGATAACACTGAAGCTTTCTTT.

This clonotype was counted ten times or more. The chain employs TRBV7-9 and TRBJ2-4; D is unclear. Germline lookup yields CDR1 SEHNR and CDR2 FQNEAQ (reference sequence). Trimming removed 1 base from V and 3 bases from J, with 13 bases in between. The CDR3 is 16 amino acids. CDR3 in DNA: TGTGCCAGCAGCTTAGGGGGATTTGACCGCAAAAACATTCAGTACTTC. As protein: CASSLGGFDRKNIQYF.

This clonotype was counted only a few times. J is TRBJ2-7 and V is TRBV29-1; 14 nucleotides agree with TRBD2. J was trimmed by 3 bases and V by 0 bases; bases with no gene match: 13. Germline V gene lookup returns CDR1 SQVTM and CDR2 ANQGSEA. The CDR3 consists of 19 residues. CDR3 coding DNA: TGCAGCGTTGAAGATCCAGGACTAGCGGGAGGTCCGCTAAGCTACGAGCAGTACTTC. Amino acids: CSVEDPGLAGGPLSYEQYF.

Ten or more counts support this clonotype. The chain has TRBV11-2 and TRBJ2-5, with D perhaps TRBD2 (6 bases). The germline gives CDR1 SGHAT, CDR2 FQNNGV. CDR3 length: 16 residues. Trimming took 4 bases from V and 7 from J, leaving 22 bases between them. CDR3 in amino acids: CASSSVGTEAGGTQYF. The CDR3 nucleotides are TGTGCCAGCAGCTCGGTCGGGACTGAAGCTGGCGGGACCCAGTACTTC.

There are many counts of this clonotype. V and J are TRBV12-3 or TRBV12-4 and TRBJ2-5; TRBD1 agrees at 9 bases. This CDR3 contains 17 residues. Trimming took 5 bases from V and 2 from J; bases not matched to a gene: 12. The CDR3 DNA sequence: TGTGCCAGCAGTCCAGAAGCAACAGGGGGCTTTCAAGAGACCCAGTACTTC. Protein: CASSPEATGGFQETQYF.

There are many counts of this clonotype. The V call is TRBV7-9, the J call TRBJ2-4; TRBD2 aligns across 7 bases. Germline V gene sequence: CDR1 SEHNR, CDR2 FQNEAQ (reference sequence). V lost 5 bases and J lost 5; bases outside the gene matches: 9. The CDR3 sequence is 15 residues long. The CDR3 DNA is TGTGCCAGCAGCCCCACCTGGGAGGGTCAAAACATTCAGTACTTC. Its protein product is CASSPTWEGQNIQYF. Using reference TRBV7-9 and TRBJ2-4 for the parts outside the CDR3, the full variable domain is DTGVSQNPRHKITKRGQNVTFRCDPISEHNRLYWYRQTLGQGPEFLTYFQNEAQLEKSRLLSDRFSAERPKGSFSTLEIQRTEQGDSAMYLCASSPTWEGQNIQYFGAGTRLSVL.

This clonotype was picked up a small number of times. V gene TRBV20-1 combines with J gene TRBJ1-2, with D tentatively TRBD1 (5 bases). The CDR3 consists of 14 residues. V was cut by 0 bases and J by 2 bases, with 10 bases left in between. Germline CDR1 reads DFQATT; CDR2 reads SNEGSKA (reference sequence). CDR3 DNA: TGCAGTGCTAGAGATATTCGGGGGAACTATGGCTACACCTTC. Its translation: CSARDIRGNYGYTF.

In its sample, this clonotype was seen many times. The chain combines TRBV7-2 with TRBJ2-5; D remains ambiguous. The length of the CDR3 is 13 residues. Trimming shortened V by 5 bases and J by 3 bases, and 10 bases separated the two germline ends. Germline V gene data show CDR1 as SGHTA and CDR2 as FQGNSA. This chain's CDR3 is CASSPDKKETQYF. The CDR3 DNA is TGTGCCAGCAGCCCCGACAAGAAAGAGACCCAGTACTTC.

This clonotype was recorded many times. The chain carries TRBV7-2 and TRBJ2-1; 7 bases align to TRBD1. CDR3 length: 15 residues. The V and J ends lost 3 bases and 2 bases, in that order; junction bases with no gene match: 4. Germline V gene lookup returns CDR1 SGHTA and CDR2 FQGNSA. In DNA form, the CDR3 reads TGTGCCAGCAGCTTGCAGGGACAGCCCTACAATGAGCAGTTCTTC. This sequence encodes CASSLQGQPYNEQFF. The full variable domain, completed using reference TRBV7-2 and TRBJ2-1, is GAGVSQSPSNKVTEKGKDVELRCDPISGHTALYWYRQSLGQGLEFLIYFQGNSAPDKSGLPSDRFSAERTGGSVSTLTIQRTQQEDSAVYLCASSLQGQPYNEQFFGPGTRLTVL.

This sequence joins TRBV29-1 and TRBJ2-7, with D hard to call. Germline V CDR1 and CDR2: SQVTM, ANQGSEA. This CDR3 comprises 12 residues. V was shortened by 4 bases and J by 0 bases, with 7 bases between the two germline ends. CDR3 loop: CSVGKSSYEQYF. Here the CDR3 DNA reads TGCAGCGTTGGGAAGAGCTCCTACGAGCAGTACTTC.

This clonotype was picked up many times. The CDR3 protein is CASSLGTDTGELFF. CDR3 nucleotide sequence: TGTGCCAGCAGTTTAGGGACGGACACCGGGGAGCTGTTTTTT. The rearrangement links TRBV12-3 or TRBV12-4 to TRBJ2-2; no clear D gene. Between the trimmed V and J ends, which lost 1 base and 3 bases, there was a span of 6 bases. CDR3 length equals 14 residues.

The V call is TRBV5-1, the J call TRBJ1-1; 7 bases map to TRBD1. The germline CDR1 and CDR2 sequences are SGHRS and YFSETQ. This CDR3 spans 16 amino acids. Trimming cost V 3 bases and J 3 bases; bases outside gene matches: 11. CDR3 amino acids: CASSSYRDSLYTEAFF. The CDR3 DNA reads TGCGCCAGCAGCTCGTATCGGGACAGTCTTTACACTGAAGCTTTCTTT.

Details on this clonotype: A read error is possible here, since a much larger clone lies one base away. The rearrangement uses TRBV4-3 and TRBJ2-1; TRBD2 matches at 11 bases. CDR1 is LGHNA and CDR2 is YSLEER in the germline V gene. V shed 4 bases, J shed 3 bases, and the junction held 8 bases outside the gene matches. This CDR3 is built from 17 residues. DNA for the CDR3: TGCGCCAGCAGCCGACTAGCGGGAAGTACACTCTACAATGAGCAGTTCTTC. Residues: CASSRLAGSTLYNEQFF.

This sequence joins TRBV4-3 and TRBJ2-2, with D possibly TRBD1 on 5 matching bases. This CDR3 is 14 amino acids long. V shed 5 bases and J shed 0 bases, with 7 bases lying between them. CDR1 LGHNA and CDR2 YSLEER come from the germline V gene. The CDR3 loop is CASSGRANTGELFF. For the CDR3, the DNA is TGCGCCAGCAGCGGCAGGGCGAACACCGGGGAGCTGTTTTTT.